This TCR beta chain emerged from a study of shared clonotypes between healthy human individuals. Repertoires were generated with immunoSEQ multiplex PCR, while TCRdb's copy carries only in-frame clones and drops some. The repertoire consists of approximately 2,300,000 clones, with around 90% occurring once and the leading ten covering 0.37%. From germline, CDR1 is MNHEY and CDR2 SMNVEV (reference sequence). The CDR3 length is 15 residues. V dropped 2 bases and J dropped 5 bases, with 15 bases sitting between them. Sequenced: naive CD4+ T cells from PBMCs. The subset is: CD45RA+ positively selected. V gene TRBV27 combines with J gene TRBJ2-5; D perhaps matches TRBD1 (6 bases). The origin of this receptor is a man younger than 30 in good health. Some clones in this sample may be carry-over from other donors' samples. The CDR3 protein is CASSLEFRGWETQYF. CDR3 nucleotide sequence: TGTGCCAGCAGTTTAGAATTCAGGGGCTGGGAGACCCAGTACTTC.